One and the same sample provided the 2 T cell receptor beta chains below, sequenced in a study of regulatory T cells in long-lasting Graves disease. Libraries of TCR beta came from iRepertoire HTBI primers plus Arm-PCR of CDR3 regions. Each CDR3 protein is one row after TCRdb ran MiXCR on the multiplex PCR reads. The table lists under 500,000 distinct CDR3 sequences, roughly 20% of them singletons, with more than 20% in the top ten. The time point is: persistent/refractory GD, antithyroid drugs over 5 years with positive TRAb. PBMCs provided the RNA from which the TCR library was made. Specimen: peripheral blood mononuclear cells (PBMCs), collected when the disease was refractory, from a patient treated with antithyroid drugs. All receptors derive from a female donor with Graves disease.

This clonotype was seen a handful of times. The J gene is TRBJ2-1, the V gene TRBV27, with D possibly TRBD2 on 6 matching bases. Between the trimmed V and J ends, which lost 4 bases and 6 bases, there was a span of 16 bases. CDR1 and CDR2 (germline): MNHEY, SMNVEV (reference sequence). This CDR3 has 15 amino acids. The CDR3 reads CASSSGIGGINEQFF. The CDR3 DNA is TGTGCCAGCAGTTCAGGAATCGGGGGTATCAATGAGCAGTTCTTC.

The V gene is TRBV10-3, the J gene TRBJ2-7, with 14 bases matching TRBD2. V lost 5 bases, J lost 4 bases, and 7 bases stayed unmatched. From germline, CDR1 is ENHRY and CDR2 SYGVKD. The CDR3 length is 16 residues. CDR3 nucleotides: TGTGCCATCAGTCCGGGGGGGACTAGCGGGAGTTACGAGCAGTACTTC. Its translation: CAISPGGTSGSYEQYF.